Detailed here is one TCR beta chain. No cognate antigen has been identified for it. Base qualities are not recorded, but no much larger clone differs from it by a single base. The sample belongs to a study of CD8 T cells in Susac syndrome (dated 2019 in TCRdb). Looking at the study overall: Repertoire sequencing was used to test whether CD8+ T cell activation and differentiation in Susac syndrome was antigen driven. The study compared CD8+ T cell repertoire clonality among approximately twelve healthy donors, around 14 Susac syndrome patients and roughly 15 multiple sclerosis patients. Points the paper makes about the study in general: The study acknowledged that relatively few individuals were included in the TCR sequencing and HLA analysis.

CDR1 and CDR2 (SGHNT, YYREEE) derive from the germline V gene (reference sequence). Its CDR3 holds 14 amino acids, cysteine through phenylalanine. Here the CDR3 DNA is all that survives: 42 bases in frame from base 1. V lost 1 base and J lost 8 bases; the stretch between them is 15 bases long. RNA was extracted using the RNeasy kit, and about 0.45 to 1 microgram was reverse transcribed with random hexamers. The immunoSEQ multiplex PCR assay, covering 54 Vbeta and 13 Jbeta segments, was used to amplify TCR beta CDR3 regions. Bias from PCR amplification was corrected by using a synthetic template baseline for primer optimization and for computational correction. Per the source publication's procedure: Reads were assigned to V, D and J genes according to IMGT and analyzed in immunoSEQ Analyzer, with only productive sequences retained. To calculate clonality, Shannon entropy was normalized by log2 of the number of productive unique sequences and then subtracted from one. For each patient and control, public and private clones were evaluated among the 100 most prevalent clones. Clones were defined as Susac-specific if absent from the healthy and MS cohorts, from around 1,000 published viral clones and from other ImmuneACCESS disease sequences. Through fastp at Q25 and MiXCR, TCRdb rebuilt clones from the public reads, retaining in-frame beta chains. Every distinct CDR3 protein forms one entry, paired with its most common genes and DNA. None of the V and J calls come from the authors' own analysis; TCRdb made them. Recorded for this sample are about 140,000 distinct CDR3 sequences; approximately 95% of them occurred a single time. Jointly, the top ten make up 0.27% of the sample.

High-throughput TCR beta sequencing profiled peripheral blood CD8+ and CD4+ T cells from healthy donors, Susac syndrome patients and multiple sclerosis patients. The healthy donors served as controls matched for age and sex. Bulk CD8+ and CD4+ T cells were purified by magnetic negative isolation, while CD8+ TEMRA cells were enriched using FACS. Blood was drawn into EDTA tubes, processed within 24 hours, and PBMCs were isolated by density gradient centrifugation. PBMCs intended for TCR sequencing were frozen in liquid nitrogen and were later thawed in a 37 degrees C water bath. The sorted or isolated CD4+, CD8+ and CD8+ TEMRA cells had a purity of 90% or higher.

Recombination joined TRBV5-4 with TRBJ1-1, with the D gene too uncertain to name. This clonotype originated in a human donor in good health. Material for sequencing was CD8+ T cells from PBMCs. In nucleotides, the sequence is TGTGCCAGCAGCTTGAAGTTCGGGATCCCCGAAGCTTTCTTT. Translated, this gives CASSLKFGIPEAFF.